The clone carrying this TCR beta chain was found many times. Assessment by CT and PET/CT found all patients node-negative, and none had prior chemotherapy, radiotherapy or other malignancies. Sample collection consisted of about 6 milliliters of peripheral blood drawn at each of two time points. These data come from a study of prognosis after radiotherapy for stage I lung cancer. This CDR3 contains 14 residues. Germline assignment: CDR1 SGHAT and CDR2 FQNNGV. The J segment lost 5 bases and the V segment lost 5 bases, leaving 7 bases of the junction unmatched. Two-round multiplex PCR amplified TCR beta CDR3 from genomic DNA. Individual primers that were specific to each TRBV and TRBJ gene served in first-round PCR. Via MiXCR, TCRdb re-called the multiplex PCR reads, giving one row per CDR3 protein. This sample has about 26,000 distinct CDR3 sequences, with roughly 30% found just once.

This receptor was obtained from a donor over 45 with non-small cell lung cancer. The chain couples TRBV11-2 to TRBJ2-7; TRBD1 matches at 9 bases. This sample comprised PBMCs, obtained before or after stereotactic body radiation therapy (not recorded which). The CDR3 DNA sequence: TGTGCCAGCAGCAAGGGACAGGGCCGCAACGAGCAGTACTTC. Translation: CASSKGQGRNEQYF.